This entry concerns a single T cell receptor (beta chain). What it binds is not known. Treatment was busulfan-fludarabine conditioning, a marrow graft, and cyclophosphamide on days +3 and +4. This record belongs to a study of T cells after posttransplantation cyclophosphamide. Assay used: immunoSEQ multiplex PCR; TCRdb lists only in-frame clones, some missing. The profile shows around 17,000 clones, 92% of them singletons. Study-level findings and limits: TRB overlap between skin or GI tissue T cells and blood was limited. Recipient CMV seropositivity and CMV reactivation strongly tracked TRB clonality. Later blood repertoires were often dominated by clones from the donor CD8+ memory compartment.

This TCR derives from a male patient between 60 and 69 years old who received an allogeneic stem cell transplant from a related donor and was CMV-positive. Certain T cells may be donor cells from the graft. The sample in question was CD4+ T cells sorted from blood, obtained after allogeneic stem cell transplant with posttransplant cyclophosphamide.

For the CDR3, the DNA is TGTGCCAGCAGCTTAGTTAGACAAGCTGCAACTAATGAAAAACTGTTTTTT. It specifies CASSLVRQAATNEKLFF. J is TRBJ1-4 and V is TRBV7-9, with D hard to call. V gave up 1 base and J gave up 0 bases, with 12 bases separating them. The CDR3 is 17 amino acids. Germline V gene data show CDR1 as SEHNR and CDR2 as FQNEAQ (reference sequence).